This record concerns one T cell receptor (beta chain) sequence. This sample is drawn from a study of blood T cell repertoires in COVID-19. Those who participated ranged in age from roughly 18 to 100 years and resided in 20 to 30 US areas. Symptom resolution, clearance, or two negative PCRs marked donors in Cohort 3 as recovered. The table came from immunoSEQ multiplex PCR; TCRdb's copy has only in-frame clones and leaves some out. In the table there are about 280,000 clones, 85% of which are singletons. The length of the CDR3 is 15 residues. The germline gives CDR1 SGHDN, CDR2 FVKESK. The V and J ends lost 1 base and 7 bases respectively, with 16 bases between them.

The receptor comes from a woman between 50 and 59 years old who had recovered from COVID-19. Sequenced input: PBMCs or T cells enriched from blood (not recorded which). The chain joins TRBV14 to TRBJ2-5; no reliable D call. The chain's CDR3 is CASSQVRYGGVTQYF. CDR3 coding DNA: TGTGCCAGCAGCCAAGTAAGATACGGCGGCGTGACCCAGTACTTC.